This T cell receptor beta chain was recovered during a study of regulatory T cells in long-lasting Graves disease. Germline CDR1 SGHAT, CDR2 FQDESV (reference sequence). The CDR3 is 17 amino acids. Time point meaning: newly diagnosed GD, antithyroid drugs for less than 3 months. The TCR library used RNA extracted from PBMCs. On this clonotype itself: One end of the junction varies from germline; a read error may be responsible.

Researchers made TCR beta libraries by using iRepertoire HTBI primers and running Arm-PCR on CDR3 regions. Using its own MiXCR run on the multiplex PCR reads, TCRdb lists one record per CDR3 protein. Of 400,000 to 500,000 distinct CDR3 sequences listed, less than 20% are singletons. These sequences were also reported in another study, on T cells in Graves' hyperthyroidism and ophthalmopathy. That study adds: Subjects aged 18 to 65 presented with newly diagnosed hyperthyroidism of less than 2 months' duration.

This sequence joins TRBV11-1 and TRBJ2-2; TRBD2 matches at 13 bases. The sequencing used peripheral blood mononuclear cells (PBMCs), collected at new diagnosis, from a patient treated with antithyroid drugs. The clonotype originates from a woman aged 30 to 39 with Graves disease. The CDR3 DNA is TGCGCCAGCAGCCCACGTACTAGCGGGAGGGCCTCTGGGGAGCTGTTTTTT. Amino acids: CASSPRTSGRASGELFF. Supplemented by reference TRBV11-1 and TRBJ2-2, the full variable domain reads EAEVAQSPRYKITEKSQAVAFWCDPISGHATLYWYRQILGQGPELLVQFQDESVVDDSQLPKDRFSAERLKGVDSTLKIQPAELGDSAMYLCASSPRTSGRASGELFFGEGSRLTVL.